This TCR beta chain was sequenced in a study of circulating and synovial CD4+ cells in juvenile arthritis. Study-wide findings and caveats: These blood cells shared more CDR3 sequences with synovium than bulk blood.

Donors were patients with active juvenile idiopathic arthritis. This clone was recorded once. Its cognate antigen is unknown. Method: immunoSEQ multiplex PCR; TCRdb's copy keeps in-frame clones and lacks some. The sample lists roughly 3,800 clones; roughly 84% were seen once. The V end lost 1 base, the J end lost 0 bases, and 3 bases lay between the germline ends. Germline CDR1 SGHVS, CDR2 FQNEAQ. The CDR3 consists of 14 residues. The sequence was collected from a human donor with juvenile idiopathic arthritis. The sample consisted of CD4+ T cells from synovial fluid. The rearrangement uses TRBV7-8 and TRBJ1-4; no reliable D call. In DNA form, the CDR3 reads TGTGCCAGCAGCTTAGGAGCAACTAATGAAAAACTGTTTTTT. It yields the protein CASSLGATNEKLFF.